The subject of this entry is one T cell receptor beta chain. Antigen specificity is unknown. Using immunoSEQ multiplex PCR, the repertoire was profiled, and TCRdb retains in-frame clones only, with some absent. This table holds some 78,000 clones, about four fifths found once. The source of the sample is a study of identifying expanded T cells in peripheral blood. The study, taken as a whole, reports: Differentially abundant clones: roughly 1.2 between replicates, about 15 at around 14 days, over 18 at four.

The CDR3 is made up of 18 amino acids. Germline CDR1 reads SEHNR; CDR2 reads FQNEAQ (reference sequence). Trimming took 3 bases from V and 3 from J; bases not matched to a gene: 6. The clonotype was recovered from a person aged 18 to 75 in good health. Material for sequencing was blood. V and J are TRBV7-9 and TRBJ2-3, with TRBD2 matching 16 bases. CDR3 in amino acids: CASSLWGLAGGPTDTQYF. The CDR3, as DNA: TGTGCCAGCAGCTTGTGGGGACTAGCGGGAGGGCCAACAGATACGCAGTATTTT.